This TCR beta chain derives from a study of OX40 agonist ivuxolimab in advanced cancers. Study-wide findings and caveats: Dose levels from 0.1 to 3.0 mg/kg saw CD4+ and CD8+ blood T cells expand clonally by week 6.

Autoimmune disease history or systemic immunosuppression meant exclusion. The germline V gene has CDR1 SGHRS and CDR2 YFSETQ. The V end lost 1 base, the J end lost 3 bases, and 23 bases lay between the germline ends. This CDR3 has 18 residues. About this clone itself: Antigen: not known.

The repertoire was sequenced with immunoSEQ multiplex PCR; TCRdb's copy has only in-frame clones and lacks some. The sample lists over 60,000 clones; 90% to 95% were seen once. This chain uses TRBV5-1 with TRBJ2-7; possibly TRBD1 or TRBD2 for D (7 bases each). The origin of this receptor is an adult with an advanced solid tumor such as melanoma, head and neck, liver or kidney cancer. The source was CD4+ or CD8+ T cells sorted from blood, collected in a trial of the OX40 agonist ivuxolimab. The CDR3 DNA follows: TGCGCCAGCAGCTTGTTTGCCCCCGGGGAGGGGGCGGTCTACGAGCAGTACTTC. It encodes CASSLFAPGEGAVYEQYF.